This T cell receptor (beta chain) comes out of a study of OX40 agonist ivuxolimab in advanced cancers. Some clones are missing from TCRdb's copy, which holds only in-frame ones; the method was immunoSEQ multiplex PCR. The sample includes tens of thousands of clones, over 75% of them seen just once. The germline V and J ends were trimmed by 2 bases and 7 bases, with 14 bases remaining between them. The CDR3 is 15 amino acids. Per germline, CDR1 MNHNS and CDR2 SASEGT. This clone appeared once. This TCR was sampled from an adult with an advanced solid tumor such as melanoma, head and neck, liver or kidney cancer. The chain uses TRBV6-1 and TRBJ1-4; D gene ambiguous. Sequences were derived from CD4+ or CD8+ T cells sorted from blood, sampled in a trial of the OX40 agonist ivuxolimab. CDR3 protein: CASSELTGEVEKLFF. CDR3 coding DNA: TGTGCCAGCAGTGAACTTACCGGGGAGGTTGAAAAACTGTTTTTT.